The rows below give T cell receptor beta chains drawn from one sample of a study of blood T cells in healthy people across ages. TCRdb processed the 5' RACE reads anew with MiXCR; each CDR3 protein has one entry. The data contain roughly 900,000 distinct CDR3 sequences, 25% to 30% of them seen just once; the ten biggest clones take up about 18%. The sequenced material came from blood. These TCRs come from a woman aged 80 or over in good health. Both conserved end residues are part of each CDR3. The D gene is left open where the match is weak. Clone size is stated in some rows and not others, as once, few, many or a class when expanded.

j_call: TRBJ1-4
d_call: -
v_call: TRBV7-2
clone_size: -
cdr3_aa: CASSFGGSLANEKRFF
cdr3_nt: TGCGCCAGCAGCTTTGGGGGCAGTTTGGCTAATGAAAAACGGTTTTTT

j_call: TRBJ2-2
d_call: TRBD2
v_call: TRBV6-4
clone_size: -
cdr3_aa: CASSDREAGELFF
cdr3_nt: TGTGCCAGCAGTGACCGGGAGGCCGGGGAGCTGTTTTTT

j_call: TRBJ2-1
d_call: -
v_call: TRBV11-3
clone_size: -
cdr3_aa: CASSLAAGDNEQFF
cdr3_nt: TGTGCCAGCAGCTTAGCGGCAGGGGACAATGAGCAGTTCTTC

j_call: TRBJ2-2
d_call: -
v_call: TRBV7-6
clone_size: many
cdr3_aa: CASSPIRSGRNTGELFF
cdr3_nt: TGTGCCAGCAGCCCAATCAGGTCCGGAAGGAACACCGGGGAGCTGTTTTTT

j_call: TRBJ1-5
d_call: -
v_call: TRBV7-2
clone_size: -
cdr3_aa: CTSSSKGNQPQHF
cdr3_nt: TGTACCAGCAGCAGTAAGGGCAATCAGCCCCAGCATTTT

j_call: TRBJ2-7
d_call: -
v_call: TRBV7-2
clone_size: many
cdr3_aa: CASSLAPGQYEQYF
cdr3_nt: TGTGCCAGCAGCTTAGCCCCCGGACAGTACGAGCAGTACTTC

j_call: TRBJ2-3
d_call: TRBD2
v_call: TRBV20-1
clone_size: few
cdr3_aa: CSAKGTRGFTDTQYF
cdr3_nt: TGCAGTGCCAAAGGGACTAGGGGCTTCACAGATACGCAGTATTTT

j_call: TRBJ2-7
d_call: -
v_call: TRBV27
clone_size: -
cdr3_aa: CASSRSRGSYEQYF
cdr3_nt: TGTGCCAGCAGCCGTAGCAGGGGCTCCTACGAGCAGTACTTC

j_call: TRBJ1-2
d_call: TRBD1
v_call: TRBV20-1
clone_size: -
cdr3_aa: CSANVQGARGYTF
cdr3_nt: TGCAGTGCTAATGTACAGGGGGCGCGGGGCTACACCTTC

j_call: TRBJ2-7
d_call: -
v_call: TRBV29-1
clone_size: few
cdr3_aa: CSVRFPGSAEQYF
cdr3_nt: TGCAGCGTTCGGTTCCCGGGTTCTGCCGAGCAGTACTTC

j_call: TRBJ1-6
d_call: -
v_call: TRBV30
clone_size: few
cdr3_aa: CAWLNGNNSPLHF
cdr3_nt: TGTGCCTGGTTGAACGGAAATAATTCACCCCTCCACTTT